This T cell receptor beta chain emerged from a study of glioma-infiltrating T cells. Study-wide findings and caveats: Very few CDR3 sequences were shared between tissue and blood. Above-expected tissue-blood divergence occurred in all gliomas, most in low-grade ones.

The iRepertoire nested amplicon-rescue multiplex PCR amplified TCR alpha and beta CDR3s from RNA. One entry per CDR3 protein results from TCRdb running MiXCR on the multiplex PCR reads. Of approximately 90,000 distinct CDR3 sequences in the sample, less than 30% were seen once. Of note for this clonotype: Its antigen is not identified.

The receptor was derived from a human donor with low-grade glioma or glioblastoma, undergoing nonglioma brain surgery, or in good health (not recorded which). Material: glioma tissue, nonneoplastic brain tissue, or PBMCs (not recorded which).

CDR3 region: CASSASGMNTGELFF. The CDR3 DNA reads as TGTGCCAGCAGCGCTAGCGGGATGAACACCGGGGAGCTGTTTTTT. The chain couples TRBV7-9 to TRBJ2-2, with TRBD2 identical over 9 bases. V shed 5 bases and J 1 base; nucleotides not matched to a gene: 2. Germline values: CDR1 SEHNR, CDR2 FQNEAQ (reference sequence). This CDR3 comprises 15 residues.